This T cell receptor beta chain was profiled in a study of shared clonotypes between healthy human individuals. V shed 4 bases and J shed 6 bases, with 11 bases lying between them. Per the germline V gene, CDR1 is SGHRS and CDR2 is YFSETQ. The CDR3 totals 12 residues. Repertoires were generated with immunoSEQ multiplex PCR, while TCRdb's copy carries only in-frame clones and drops some. The profile covers 2 million or so clones, with approximately 95% appearing a single time and 0.13% taken by the ten largest. The sequenced sample was naive CD4+ T cells sorted from blood. Regarding subset: CD45RA+ positively selected. This TCR was sampled from a man between 18 and 35 years old in good health. This chain connects TRBV5-1 to TRBJ2-7; D gene ambiguous. The CDR3 DNA follows: TGCGCCAGCAGCCCTCTTAAGGGCGAGCAGTACTTC. Translating it yields CASSPLKGEQYF.